This T cell receptor beta chain was sequenced during a study of shared clonotypes between healthy human individuals. The CDR3 is 13 residues long. Looked up from germline, CDR1 is LGHNT and CDR2 is FRNRAP. With 0 bases removed from V and 6 bases from J, the gap between germline ends came to 9 bases. The data were produced by immunoSEQ multiplex PCR, yet TCRdb's version contains in-frame clones alone and is incomplete. This sample has around 2.1 million clones, with 90% to 96% found just once. The genes are TRBV12-5 and TRBJ2-7; D gene uncertain. The sample taken for sequencing was naive CD4+ T cells sorted from blood. Documented subset: CD45RA+ positively selected. The receptor's source is a young man in good health. The CDR3 region has the DNA TGTGCTAGTGGTTTGGTAAACTCGGGCGAGCAGTACTTC. Its protein product is CASGLVNSGEQYF.